The 9 T cell receptor beta chains below all came from one sample that was sequenced in a study of metastatic and nonmetastatic thyroid tumors. Treatment of any kind had been given to no patient before thyroid surgery. With MiXCR, TCRdb called clones anew from the PCR reads. The table has tens of thousands of clones, more than 15% seen once. Material: blood. These receptors were taken from a female donor with papillary thyroid cancer or a benign thyroid nodule (not recorded which). Some clones in this sample may be carry-over from other donors' samples.

V usage is TRBV2 and J usage is TRBJ2-3; no reliable D call. V gave up 5 bases and J gave up 1 base, with 10 bases separating them. CDR1 and CDR2 from the germline V gene are SNHLY and FYNNEI. This CDR3 is built from 14 residues. For the CDR3, the DNA is TGTGCCAGCAGTAACACAAGAGGCACAGATACGCAGTATTTT. Encoded protein: CASSNTRGTDTQYF.

At least ten counts were recorded for this clone. The V call is TRBV20-1, the J call TRBJ2-1, with 8 bases lining up with TRBD2. The ends lost 2 bases at V and 0 bases at J; junction bases unmatched: 3. The CDR3 contains 15 residues. Per the germline V gene, CDR1 is DFQATT and CDR2 is SNEGSKA (reference sequence). The CDR3 is CSARISGSSYNEQFF. The CDR3 bases are TGCAGTGCTAGAATAAGCGGGAGCTCCTACAATGAGCAGTTCTTC.

There are many counts of this clone. The V gene is TRBV7-3, the J gene TRBJ2-7, with D possibly TRBD1 on 6 matching bases. Germline-derived CDR1 and CDR2 are SGHTA and FQGTGA. V shed 2 bases and J shed 6 bases, with 14 bases lying between them. This CDR3 has 14 amino acids. The CDR3 loop reads CASSLSAGVGEQYF. The CDR3 DNA sequence: TGTGCCAGCAGCTTATCGGCAGGGGTGGGCGAGCAGTACTTC.

This clone was recorded at least ten times. The J gene is TRBJ1-5, the V gene TRBV7-3; perhaps TRBD1 as D (6 bases). The CDR3 is made up of 13 amino acids. CDR1 SGHTA and CDR2 FQGTGA come from the germline V gene. Trimming took 6 bases from V and 7 from J, leaving 13 bases between them. The DNA of the CDR3 is TGTGCCAGCAGTCTAGGGGGGGGCCAGCCCCAGCATTTT. Translating gives CASSLGGGQPQHF.

This clone was seen repeatedly, ten times or more. The chain is built from TRBV29-1 and TRBJ2-5; D possibly corresponds to TRBD1 (6 bases). CDR3 length equals 14 residues. Trimming took 0 bases from V and 5 from J, leaving 13 bases between them. CDR1 is SQVTM, CDR2 ANQGSEA, per germline. CDR3 amino acids: CSVEDTGFGETQYF. Here the CDR3 DNA reads TGCAGCGTTGAAGACACAGGGTTCGGGGAGACCCAGTACTTC.

This clone came up many times. This chain uses TRBV9 with TRBJ2-5, with D possibly TRBD1 on 5 matching bases. CDR1 and CDR2 from the germline V gene are SGDLS and YYNGEE. The CDR3 is 13 amino acids. V gave up 3 bases and J gave up 1 base, with 7 bases separating them. The CDR3 DNA reads as TGTGCCAGCAGCGCGACAGTCCAAGAGACCCAGTACTTC. Its protein is CASSATVQETQYF.

The table lists this clone with many counts. The rearrangement uses TRBV20-1 and TRBJ2-1; 10 positions match TRBD2. The CDR3 sequence is 15 residues long. Germline V gene lookup returns CDR1 DFQATT and CDR2 SNEGSKA (reference sequence). J lost 8 bases, V lost 2 bases, and 9 bases had no gene match. The CDR3 reads CSARSLSGRLDEQFF. CDR3 bases: TGCAGTGCTAGATCCCTTAGCGGGAGGTTGGATGAGCAGTTCTTC.

The rearrangement links TRBV28 to TRBJ2-7, with unresolved D. CDR1 and CDR2 (germline): MDHEN, SYDVKM. V was trimmed by 2 bases and J by 1 base, leaving 3 bases between them. The CDR3 contains 12 residues. This CDR3 is CASSLISYEQYF. CDR3 DNA: TGTGCCAGCAGTTTAATATCCTACGAGCAGTACTTC.

This clone was recorded at least ten times. The rearrangement joins TRBV19 to TRBJ2-7, with TRBD2 matching 11 bases. This CDR3 region has 16 residues. CDR1 and CDR2 from the germline V gene are LNHDA and SQIVND (reference sequence). Trimming cost V 3 bases and J 5 bases; bases outside gene matches: 9. The CDR3 DNA reads TGTGCCAGTAGTATTGGGGGACTAGCGGATAAGAACGAGCAGTACTTC. This sequence encodes CASSIGGLADKNEQYF.